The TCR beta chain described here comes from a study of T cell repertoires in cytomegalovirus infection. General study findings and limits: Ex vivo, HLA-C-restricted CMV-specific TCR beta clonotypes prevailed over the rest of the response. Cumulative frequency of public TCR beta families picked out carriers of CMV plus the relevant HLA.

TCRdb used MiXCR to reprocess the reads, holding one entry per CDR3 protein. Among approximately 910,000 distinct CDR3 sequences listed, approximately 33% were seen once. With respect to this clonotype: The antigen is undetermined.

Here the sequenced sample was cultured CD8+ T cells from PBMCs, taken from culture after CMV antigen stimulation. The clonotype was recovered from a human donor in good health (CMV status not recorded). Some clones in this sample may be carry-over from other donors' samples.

CDR3 sequence reads: CASSQGQAHYNSPLHF. The CDR3 bases are TGCGCCAGCAGCCAAGGACAGGCCCACTATAATTCACCCCTCCACTTT. The V gene is TRBV4-3, the J gene TRBJ1-6; tentative D call: TRBD1 (6 bases). CDR1 LGHNA and CDR2 YSLEER come from the germline V gene. The CDR3 spans 16 residues. The V end lost 1 base, the J end lost 3 bases, and 10 bases lay between the germline ends.